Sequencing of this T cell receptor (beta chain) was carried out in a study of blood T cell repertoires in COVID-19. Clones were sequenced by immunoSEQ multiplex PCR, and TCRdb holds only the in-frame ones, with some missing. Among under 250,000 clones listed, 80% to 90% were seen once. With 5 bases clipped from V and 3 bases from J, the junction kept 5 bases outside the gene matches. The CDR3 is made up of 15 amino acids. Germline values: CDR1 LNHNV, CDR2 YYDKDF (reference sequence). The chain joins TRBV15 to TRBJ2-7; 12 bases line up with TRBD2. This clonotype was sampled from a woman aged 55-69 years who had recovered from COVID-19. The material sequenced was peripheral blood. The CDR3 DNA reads TGTGCCACCAGCGCAACGACTAGCGGGGGCTACGAGCAGTACTTC. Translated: CATSATTSGGYEQYF.